This TCR beta chain was captured by sequencing in a study of cytomegalovirus exposure and HLA in healthy donors. The PCR employed 60 Vbeta primers together with 13 Jbeta primers. Sequencing used immunoSEQ multiplex PCR; TCRdb keeps in-frame clones, though not all of them. This table has approximately 220,000 clones, 75% to 80% appearing once. In regard to this clone: The antigen is not known.

Study results and limitations: In a later analysis, most CMV-associated TCR beta chains appeared HLA-restricted. The study found most TCR sequences rare, yet found some public TCRs in many donors. An analysis was carried out at a later point. It showed that HLA-associated TCR beta chains were more clonally expanded than equally common non-associated chains.

The trim removed 3 bases at V and 3 bases at J, leaving 12 bases unmatched. Germline CDR1 MNHEY, CDR2 SMNVEV (reference sequence). This CDR3 is built from 17 residues. The sequenced sample was PBMCs. This TCR was sampled from a man younger than 30 in good health and CMV-seronegative. V usage is TRBV27 and J usage is TRBJ1-1; 8 positions agree with TRBD1. The CDR3 coding sequence is TGTGCCAGCAGTTTGTCACAGGGGGTTCTGACCCACACTGAAGCTTTCTTT. Encoded protein: CASSLSQGVLTHTEAFF.